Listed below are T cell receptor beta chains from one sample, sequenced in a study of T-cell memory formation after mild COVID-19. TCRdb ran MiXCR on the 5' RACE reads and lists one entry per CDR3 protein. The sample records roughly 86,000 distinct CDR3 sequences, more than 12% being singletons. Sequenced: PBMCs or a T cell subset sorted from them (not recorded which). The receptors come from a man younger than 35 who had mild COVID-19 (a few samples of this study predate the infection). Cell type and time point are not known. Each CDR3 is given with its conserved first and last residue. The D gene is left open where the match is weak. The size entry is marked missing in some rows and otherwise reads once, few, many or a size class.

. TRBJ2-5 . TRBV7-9 TGTGCCAGCAGCTTAGCGTCAGGGCCTTCTCAAGAGACCCAGTACTTC CASSLASGPSQETQYF
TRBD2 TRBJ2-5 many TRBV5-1 TGCGCCAGCAGTCCGGAACTAGCGGGGATTGAGACCCAGTACTTC CASSPELAGIETQYF
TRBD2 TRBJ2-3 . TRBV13 TGTGCCAGCAGCCTAGGGACTAGCGGGGGGGCTTGTACAGATACGCAGTATTTT CASSLGTSGGACTDTQYF
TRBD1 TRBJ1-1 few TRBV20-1 TGCAGTGCTAGAGATTGGCAGGGGGCCACTGAAGCTTTCTTT CSARDWQGATEAFF
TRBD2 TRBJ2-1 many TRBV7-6 TGTGCCAGCAGCTTAGGGTCCTCTAGCGGGTGGTACAATGAGCAGTTCTTC CASSLGSSSGWYNEQFF
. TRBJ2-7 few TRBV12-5 TGTGCTAGTGAGGTCGGTACGGGGTACGAGCAGTACTTC CASEVGTGYEQYF
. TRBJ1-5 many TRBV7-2 TGTGCCAGCAGCTTAGCAGGTGGAGGCAATCAGCCCCAGCATTTT CASSLAGGGNQPQHF
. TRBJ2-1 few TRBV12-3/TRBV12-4 TGTGCCAGCAGTTTTGGGACAAACAATGAGCAGTTCTTC CASSFGTNNEQFF
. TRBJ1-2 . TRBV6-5 TGTGCCAGCAGTCCCGGGACCCTCTATGGCTACACCTTC CASSPGTLYGYTF
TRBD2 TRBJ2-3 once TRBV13 TGTGCCAGCAGCCCTGGGACTAGCGGGGGGGCCACAGATACGCAGTATTTT CASSPGTSGGATDTQYF
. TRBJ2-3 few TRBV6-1 TGTGCCAGCAGTTCGTGGAGCCTCGAAAGCACAGATACGCAGTATTTT CASSSWSLESTDTQYF
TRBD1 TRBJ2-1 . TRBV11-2 TGTGCCACACGAACAGGGGTCCACAATGAGCAGTTCTTC CATRTGVHNEQFF
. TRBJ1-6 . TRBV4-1 TGCGCCAGCAGCCAAACTAGACGGCCCAATTCACCCCTCCACTTT CASSQTRRPNSPLHF
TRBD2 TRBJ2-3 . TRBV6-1 TGTGCCAGCAGTGTACTAGCGGGATGTCTTGCAGATACGCAGTATTTT CASSVLAGCLADTQYF
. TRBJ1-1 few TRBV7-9 TGTGCCAGCAGCTCGATGGAGGGGGGAGTGAGGACTGAAGCTTTCTTT CASSSMEGGVRTEAFF
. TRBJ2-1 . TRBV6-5 TGTGCCAGCAGCCCAACTGGGGGAAGGAGGAATGAGCAGTTCTTC CASSPTGGRRNEQFF
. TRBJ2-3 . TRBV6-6 TGTGCCAGCACCCCAGCCCCCACAGATACGCAGTATTTT CASTPAPTDTQYF
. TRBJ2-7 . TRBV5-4 TGTGCCAGCAGACCAGCTTCGGCGGAGGAGCAGTACTTC CASRPASAEEQYF
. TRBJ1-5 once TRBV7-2 TGTGCCAGCAGCTTAGGAGAGAATAGCAATCAGCCCCAGCATTTT CASSLGENSNQPQHF
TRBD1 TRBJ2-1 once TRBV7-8 TGTGCCAGCAGCTGGGGACAGGGGTGGCAGTTCTTC CASSWGQGWQFF
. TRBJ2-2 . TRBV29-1 TGCAGCGTTGTAAGGCGCGCCGGGGAGCTGTTTTTT CSVVRRAGELFF
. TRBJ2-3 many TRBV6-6 TGTGCCAGCGGATCGGGGCTCACAGATACGCAGTATTTT CASGSGLTDTQYF
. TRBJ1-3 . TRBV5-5 TGTGCCAGCAGCACCGACAGCTTCTCTGGAAACACCATATATTTT CASSTDSFSGNTIYF
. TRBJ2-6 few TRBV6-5 TGTGCCAGTAAGAGGGAGGGGGGATCTGGGGCCAACGTCCTGACTTTC CASKREGGSGANVLTF
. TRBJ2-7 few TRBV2 TGTGCCAGCACGGGACCCCCTGGCTACGAGCAGTACTTC CASTGPPGYEQYF
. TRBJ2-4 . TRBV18 TGTGCCAGCTCACCACTCGAGACCGCGACCGGAGACATTCAGTACTTC CASSPLETATGDIQYF
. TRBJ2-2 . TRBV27 TGTGCCAGCGGTATCGGGGAGCTGTTTTTT CASGIGELFF
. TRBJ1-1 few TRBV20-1 TGCAGTGCCCCATATTTAGGGAACACTGAAGCTTTCTTT CSAPYLGNTEAFF
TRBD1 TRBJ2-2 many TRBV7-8 TGTGCCAGCAGCCCACGACAGGGCACGGGCACCGGGGAGCTGTTTTTT CASSPRQGTGTGELFF
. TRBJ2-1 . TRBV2 TGTGCCAGCAGTGAAGTGACCGGGGCCCCCTACAATGAGCAGTTCTTC CASSEVTGAPYNEQFF
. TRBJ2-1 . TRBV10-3 TGTGCCATCAGTGAGTCGACGGGGCTCAATGAGCAGTTCTTC CAISESTGLNEQFF
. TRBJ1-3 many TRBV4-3 TGCGCCAGCAGCCAAGACAGGACGGTCTCTGGAAACACCATATATTTT CASSQDRTVSGNTIYF
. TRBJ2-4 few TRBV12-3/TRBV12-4 TGTGCCAGCAGTTTTTTACACGGGGACATTCAGTACTTC CASSFLHGDIQYF
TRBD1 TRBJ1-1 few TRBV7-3 TGTGCCAGCAGCTCAGGGGACAGCAGCAGCTTGAACACTGAAGCTTTCTTT CASSSGDSSSLNTEAFF
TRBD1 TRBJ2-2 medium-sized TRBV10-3 TGTGCCATCAGTGAGTCCCAACAGGGGACCGGGGAGCTGTTTTTT CAISESQQGTGELFF
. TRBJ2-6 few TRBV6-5 TGTGCCAGCAGTTACTCGCGCTCTGGGGCCAACGTCCTGACTTTC CASSYSRSGANVLTF
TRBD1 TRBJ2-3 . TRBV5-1 TGCGCCAGCAGCTTGTGGGGACAGATCACAGATACGCAGTATTTT CASSLWGQITDTQYF
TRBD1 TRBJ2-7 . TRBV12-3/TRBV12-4 TGTGCCAGCAGTTGGGACAGGGGGGTCTCCTACGAGCAGTACTTC CASSWDRGVSYEQYF
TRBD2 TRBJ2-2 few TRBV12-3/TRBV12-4 TGTGCCAGCAGTTTAGGGATAGCGGGGACCGGGGAGCTGTTTTTT CASSLGIAGTGELFF
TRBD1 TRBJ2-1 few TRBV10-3 TGTGCCATCAGACCTCAGGACAGGGGTGAAGATAATGAGCAGTTCTTC CAIRPQDRGEDNEQFF
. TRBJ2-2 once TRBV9 TGTGCCAGCAGCGTAGAAATTAGCGGCAACACCGGGGAGCTGTTTTTT CASSVEISGNTGELFF
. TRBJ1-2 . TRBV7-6 TGTGCCAGCAGCTCCCTGACAGATAACTATGGCTACACCTTC CASSSLTDNYGYTF
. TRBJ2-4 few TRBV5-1 TGCGCCAGCAGCGTGTCGTCGGGCCCAGGGTCGGGCATTCAGTACTTC CASSVSSGPGSGIQYF
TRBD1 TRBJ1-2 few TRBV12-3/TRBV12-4 TGTGCCAGCAGTTGGGACAGGGGCGGTACAACTAACTATGGCTACACCTTC CASSWDRGGTTNYGYTF
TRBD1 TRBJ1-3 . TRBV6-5 TGTGCCAGCAGTTATGACAGGGCTGGAAACACCATATATTTT CASSYDRAGNTIYF
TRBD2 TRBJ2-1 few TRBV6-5 TGTGCCAGCAGTTACTCAAGCGGGGGCGCGTTCAATGAGCAGTTCTTC CASSYSSGGAFNEQFF